The clone carrying this T cell receptor (beta chain) has only one observation. Authors' analysis steps: Nucleated cell number was recorded as an estimate derived from reference gene primer amplification. The table came from immunoSEQ multiplex PCR; TCRdb's copy has only in-frame clones and leaves some out. That table is the source of V, J and clone size, and D and trimming were worked out from the DNA. The table has some 140,000 clones, around 86% seen once. These data come from a study of blood T cell repertoires in COVID-19. Background on the study: The origin of the acute and convalescent COVID-19 samples was the United States, Italy and Spain. PBMCs, B-cell-depleted T cells, or T cells were the source of the cDNA or gDNA that made up the material.

The V gene lost 0 bases and the J gene lost 7 bases, with 17 bases spanning the gap. The CDR3 consists of 15 residues. Germline V gene data show CDR1 as SGDLS and CDR2 as YYNGEE. The TCR comes from a man aged 50 to 59 with active COVID-19. The V and J genes are TRBV9 and TRBJ2-7; possibly TRBD2 for D (6 bases). The sequencing sample was made of peripheral blood. CDR3 sequence (DNA): TGTGCCAGCAGCGTAGATAGGATGGGACTCGGGGAGCAGTACTTC. Protein sequence: CASSVDRMGLGEQYF. Full variable domain (rest looked up from reference TRBV9 and TRBJ2-7): DSGVTQTPKHLITATGQRVTLRCSPRSGDLSVYWYQQSLDQGLQFLIQYYNGEERAKGNILERFSAQQFPDLHSELNLSSLELGDSALYFCASSVDRMGLGEQYFGPGTRLTVT.